The clone carrying this T cell receptor beta chain was found a few times. As yet, its antigen is unknown. The data were obtained in a study of vaccination and CD4 T cells after COVID-19. For the study at large: Overlapping SARS-CoV-2, HCoV-NL63, HCoV-OC43 and HCoV-229E spike peptides were used to stimulate cells.

At the Johns Hopkins FTIC core, DNA taken from cultured CD4+ T cells was sequenced by way of the Oncomine TCR Beta short-read assay. Genomic DNA was extracted from cultured CD4+ T cells. TCRdb fed the PCR reads into MiXCR, producing one record per CDR3 protein. The sample has approximately 11,000 distinct CDR3 sequences, around 26% seen once; the top ten hold 19%. The sample's treatment: roughly ten-day PBMC culture with coronavirus spike peptide pools or control peptides (ViraFEST assay). During the years 2011-2018, before the COVID-19 pandemic, the unexposed donor's CD4+ T cells were collected. Expanded clonotypes were found by TCR sequencing after peptide-pool stimulation (ViraFEST). Probes of unexposed-donor CD4+ T cells used SARS-CoV-2 S/N and four cold-coronavirus spikes (cells permitting). The sequenced material came from CD4+ T cells from blood, cultured in vitro. The sequence was obtained from a human donor in good health.

The CDR3 coding sequence is TGTGCCAGCAGTGACCTGGGCAGCTCCTATGGCTACACCTTC. This gives the protein CASSDLGSSYGYTF. This sequence joins TRBV6-1 and TRBJ1-2; D remains ambiguous. The CDR3 is 14 amino acids. Trimming cost V 3 bases and J 4 bases, with 12 bases left between them. Germline V lookup: CDR1 MNHNS, CDR2 SASEGT.